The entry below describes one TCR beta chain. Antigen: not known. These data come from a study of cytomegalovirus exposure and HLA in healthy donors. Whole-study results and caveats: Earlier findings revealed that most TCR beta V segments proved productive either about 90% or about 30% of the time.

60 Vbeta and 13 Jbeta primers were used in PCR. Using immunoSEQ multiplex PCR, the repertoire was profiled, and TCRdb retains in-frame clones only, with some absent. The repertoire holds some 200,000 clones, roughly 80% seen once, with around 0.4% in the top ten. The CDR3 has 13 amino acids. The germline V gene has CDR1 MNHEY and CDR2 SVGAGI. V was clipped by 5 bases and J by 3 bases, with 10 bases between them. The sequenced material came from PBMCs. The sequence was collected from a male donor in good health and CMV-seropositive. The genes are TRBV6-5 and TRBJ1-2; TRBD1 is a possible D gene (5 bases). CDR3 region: CASSGAGDYGYTF. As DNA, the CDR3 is TGTGCCAGCAGTGGGGCCGGCGACTATGGCTACACCTTC.